A single sample gave rise to the 18 T cell receptor beta chains below, sequenced in a study of blood T cell repertoires in COVID-19. Assay used: immunoSEQ multiplex PCR; TCRdb lists only in-frame clones, some missing. The sample has around 250,000 clones; roughly 84% are singletons. The specimen was peripheral blood. All receptors come from a woman in her thirties or forties who had recovered from COVID-19.

The genes are TRBV6-2 or TRBV6-3 and TRBJ1-1; 9 bases line up with TRBD1. The CDR3 sequence is 17 residues long. The germline gives CDR1 MNHEY, CDR2 SVGEGT. V lost 1 base and J lost 1; bases outside the gene matches: 7. For the CDR3, the DNA is TGTGCCAGCAGTTACTTTTTACAGGGGGCGACGAACACTGAAGCTTTCTTT. Its protein product is CASSYFLQGATNTEAFF.

This chain joins TRBV6-5 and TRBJ1-4; D gene ambiguous. Germline assignment: CDR1 MNHEY and CDR2 SVGAGI. The CDR3 is 10 amino acids. V gave up 8 bases and J gave up 5 bases, with 3 bases separating them. CDR3 loop: CASGNEKLFF. The CDR3 DNA follows: TGTGCCAGCGGCAATGAAAAACTGTTTTTT.

On this clone itself: This sample also contains other DNA sequences that code for the same CDR3. V is TRBV3-1 (or the pseudogene TRBV3-2) and J is TRBJ1-1; D is possibly TRBD1 (6 bases). The V gene lost 2 bases and the J gene lost 1 base, with 8 bases spanning the gap. The CDR3 extends over 14 amino acids. Germline V gene data show CDR1 as LGHDT and CDR2 as YNNKEL (reference sequence). The CDR3 sequence: CASSQPGENTEAFF. CDR3 coding DNA: TGTGCCAGCAGCCAACCAGGGGAGAACACTGAAGCTTTCTTT.

This clone occurred once. Within the sample, other DNA sequences also encode this same CDR3. The rearrangement joins TRBV20-1 to TRBJ1-2, with 7 bases lining up with TRBD1. Germline assignment: CDR1 DFQATT and CDR2 SNEGSKA (reference sequence). J gave up 2 bases and V 3 bases, and 3 bases lay outside the gene matches. The CDR3 runs 13 residues. The CDR3 spells CSASSTGNYGYTF. CDR3 sequence (DNA): TGCAGTGCTAGTTCGACAGGGAACTATGGCTACACCTTC.

The V and J genes are TRBV5-1 and TRBJ1-2; D is uncertain. The CDR3 consists of 15 residues. The germline gives CDR1 SGHRS, CDR2 YFSETQ. The V end was cut by 4 bases, the J end by 4 bases, with 17 bases between. CDR3 sequence reads: CASSVVEGGSYGYTF. CDR3 DNA: TGCGCCAGCAGCGTGGTGGAGGGCGGCAGCTATGGCTACACCTTC.

The rearrangement joins TRBV4-1 to TRBJ1-3; 9 positions match TRBD1. V lost 0 bases, J lost 1 base, and 7 bases stayed unmatched. Germline values: CDR1 MGHRA, CDR2 YSYEKL. The CDR3 consists of 18 residues. The DNA of the CDR3 is TGCGCCAGCAGCCAAGACCCGGTACAGGGGGCGTCTGGAAACACCATATATTTT. This translates into CASSQDPVQGASGNTIYF.

This chain links TRBV23-1 with TRBJ1-1; D gene unclear. TRBV23-1 is assigned to the ORF class and has an uncertain function. The CDR3 sequence is 13 residues long. V shed 10 bases and J shed 1 base, with 13 bases lying between them. The CDR3 reads CATAVLRNTEAFF. CDR3 nucleotides: TGCGCCACCGCGGTACTCCGGAACACTGAAGCTTTCTTT.

The chain employs TRBV6-5 and TRBJ2-1, with 9 bases aligning to TRBD1. Germline values: CDR1 MNHEY, CDR2 SVGAGI. V was pared by 5 bases and J by 4 bases, with 6 bases of the junction left unmatched. The CDR3 runs to 15 residues. In DNA, the CDR3 is TGTGCCAGCAGTCCACAGGGGGCAGGGTACAATGAGCAGTTCTTC. Its translation is CASSPQGAGYNEQFF.

The rearrangement uses TRBV3-1 (or the pseudogene TRBV3-2) and TRBJ1-6, with 7 bases identical to TRBD1. The V and J ends lost 6 bases and 4 bases, in that order; junction bases with no gene match: 6. The germline V gene encodes CDR1 LGHDT and CDR2 YNNKEL (reference sequence). The CDR3 loop spans 15 amino acids. CDR3 amino acids: CASSPGTVYNSPLHF. DNA for the CDR3: TGTGCCAGCAGTCCCGGGACAGTTTATAATTCACCCCTCCACTTT.

The chain links TRBV23-1 to TRBJ1-2; D is perhaps TRBD1 (5 bases). TRBV23-1 is flagged as an ORF with uncertain function. V was clipped by 8 bases and J by 5 bases, with 24 bases between them. The CDR3 covers 16 residues. As DNA, the CDR3 is TGCGCCAGCGGAACCCCTACCAGACAGCCAACATATGGCTACACCTTC. Protein: CASGTPTRQPTYGYTF.

J is TRBJ2-7 and V is TRBV15; TRBD1 might be the D (6 bases). V lost 3 bases, J lost 3 bases, and 15 bases lay in between. CDR1 is LNHNV, CDR2 YYDKDF, per germline (reference sequence). The CDR3 contains 15 residues. CDR3 in DNA: TGTGCCACCAGCAGGGAACAGGGTTTGGTCTACGAGCAGTACTTC. It yields the protein CATSREQGLVYEQYF.

The chain employs TRBV11-3 and TRBJ2-3; 11 bases map to TRBD1. V was clipped by 4 bases and J by 3 bases; unmatched bases: 6. Germline CDR1 reads SGHNT; CDR2 reads YENEEA. The CDR3 consists of 16 residues. Here the CDR3 DNA reads TGTGCCAGCAGCTGGACCGGGACAGGGGGTACAGATACGCAGTATTTT. This gives the protein CASSWTGTGGTDTQYF.

The genes are TRBV28 and TRBJ1-2; maybe TRBD1 (6 bases). The CDR3 extends over 14 amino acids. Looked up from germline, CDR1 is MDHEN and CDR2 is SYDVKM. The ends were cut back, 7 bases at V and 3 bases at J, with 15 bases in the middle. The CDR3 reads CASTTGGAHYGYTF. CDR3 nucleotide sequence: TGTGCCAGCACCACGGGGGGCGCCCACTATGGCTACACCTTC.

The chain links TRBV11-3 to TRBJ2-1; 10 bases agree with TRBD1. Per germline, CDR1 SGHNT and CDR2 YENEEA. Trimming took 5 bases from V and 9 from J; bases not matched to a gene: 7. The CDR3 is 14 amino acids. CDR3 DNA sequence: TGTGCCAGCAGCCCTACGACAGGGGGCTTTGAGCAGTTCTTC. It codes for CASSPTTGGFEQFF.

This clone showed up just a few times. The chain is built from TRBV28 and TRBJ2-7; 10 positions match TRBD1. Germline CDR1 and CDR2: MDHEN and SYDVKM. Trimming at V came to 6 bases and at J to 6 bases, leaving 5 bases not matched to a gene. This CDR3 spans 13 amino acids. The CDR3 protein is CASSRDRGREQYF. The CDR3 nucleotides read TGTGCCAGCAGCCGCGACAGGGGGCGCGAGCAGTACTTC.

The rearrangement links TRBV2 to TRBJ2-1; 13 bases fit TRBD2. The germline V gene encodes CDR1 SNHLY and CDR2 FYNNEI. The J segment lost 7 bases and the V segment lost 11 bases, leaving 8 bases of the junction unmatched. The CDR3 is 14 amino acids. DNA for the CDR3: TGTGCCCGAGGCGGGACTAGCGGGAAGAATGAGCAGTTCTTC. As protein: CARGGTSGKNEQFF. The full variable domain, its missing parts supplied by reference TRBV2 and TRBJ2-1, is EPEVTQTPSHQVTQMGQEVILRCVPISNHLYFYWYRQILGQKVEFLVSFYNNEISEKSEIFDDQFSVERPDGSNFTLKIRSTKLEDSAMYFCARGGTSGKNEQFFGPGTRLTVL.

The rearrangement joins TRBV9 to TRBJ2-1, with 10 nucleotides matching TRBD2. This CDR3 comprises 15 residues. The junction had 4 bases not matched to a gene; V was cut back by 2 bases and J by 5 bases. CDR1 is SGDLS and CDR2 is YYNGEE in the germline V gene. The CDR3 nucleotides are TGTGCCAGCAGCGTGGTAGCGGGGGGCGACAATGAGCAGTTCTTC. Translation gives CASSVVAGGDNEQFF.

The chain has TRBV2 and TRBJ1-6, with D perhaps matching TRBD1 (6 bases). The CDR3 is 14 residues long. The V end was cut by 6 bases, the J end by 10 bases, with 16 bases between. CDR1 SNHLY and CDR2 FYNNEI come from the germline V gene. CDR3 bases: TGTGCCAGCAGGGCAGGGGAGGGTGGATCACCCCTCCACTTT. Protein product: CASRAGEGGSPLHF. Complete variable domain (other parts from reference TRBV2 and TRBJ1-6): EPEVTQTPSHQVTQMGQEVILRCVPISNHLYFYWYRQILGQKVEFLVSFYNNEISEKSEIFDDQFSVERPDGSNFTLKIRSTKLEDSAMYFCASRAGEGGSPLHFGNGTRLTVT.